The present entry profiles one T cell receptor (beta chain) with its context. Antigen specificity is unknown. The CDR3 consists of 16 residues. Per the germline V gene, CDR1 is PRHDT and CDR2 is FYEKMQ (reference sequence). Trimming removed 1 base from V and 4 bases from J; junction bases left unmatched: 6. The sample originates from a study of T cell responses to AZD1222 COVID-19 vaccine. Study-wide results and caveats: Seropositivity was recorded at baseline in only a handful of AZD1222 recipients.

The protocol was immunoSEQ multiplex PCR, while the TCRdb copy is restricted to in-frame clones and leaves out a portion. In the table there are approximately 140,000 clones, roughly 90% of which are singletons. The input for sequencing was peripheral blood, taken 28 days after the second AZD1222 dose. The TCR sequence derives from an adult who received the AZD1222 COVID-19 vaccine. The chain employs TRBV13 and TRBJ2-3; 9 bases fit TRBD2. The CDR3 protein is CASSLVSGSVSDTQYF. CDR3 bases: TGTGCCAGCAGCTTAGTTAGCGGGAGCGTATCAGATACGCAGTATTTT.